These 10 T cell receptor beta chains came from one sample sequenced in a study of human T cells and chemical hapten exposure. From the RACE reads, TCRdb called clonotypes with MiXCR, one entry per CDR3 protein. This table holds approximately 350,000 distinct CDR3 sequences, around 7% found once. Time point reported: patch test 1, 2 weeks after DPC sensitization. Treatment reported: therapeutic diphenylcyclopropenone sensitization with weekly scalp DPC. The sequencing used whole blood, collected in connection with sensitization to the hapten diphenylcyclopropenone (DPC). The receptor source for this set is a woman younger than 30 with alopecia areata. Some clones in this sample may be carry-over from other donors' samples.

The V gene is TRBV6-2 or TRBV6-3, the J gene TRBJ1-2, with D possibly TRBD1 on 6 matching bases. This CDR3 comprises 13 residues. Trimming took off 2 bases at V and 6 bases at J, with 10 bases between the two ends. Per the germline V gene, CDR1 is MNHEY and CDR2 is SVGEGT. CDR3 sequence reads: CASSYRTVDGYTF. The CDR3 nucleotides are TGTGCCAGCAGTTACAGGACAGTGGATGGCTACACCTTC.

This clonotype was seen a handful of times. The rearrangement links TRBV4-3 to TRBJ1-4, with 10 bases identical to TRBD1. CDR1 is LGHNA and CDR2 is YSLEER in the germline V gene. The CDR3 covers 15 residues. Germline trimming cut 7 bases from V and 7 bases from J; bases unmatched to any gene: 9. The DNA of the CDR3 is TGCGCCAGCACCCACAAGGGACAGGGGATTGAAAAACTGTTTTTT. Protein: CASTHKGQGIEKLFF.

The J gene is TRBJ1-5, the V gene TRBV6-4; no clear D. This CDR3 contains 15 residues. Looked up from germline, CDR1 is MRHNA and CDR2 is SNTAGT. Trimming took off 2 bases at V and 9 bases at J, with 17 bases between the two ends. The CDR3 loop is CASSDPRNIILPQHF. DNA of the CDR3: TGTGCCAGCAGTGACCCGAGAAATATCATTTTGCCCCAGCATTTT.

This clonotype was seen more than once but under ten times. This chain joins TRBV6-5 and TRBJ1-2; no firm D call. The CDR3 extends over 13 amino acids. Germline values: CDR1 MNHEY, CDR2 SVGAGI. With 0 bases removed from V and 2 bases from J, the gap between germline ends came to 4 bases. The DNA of the CDR3 is TGTGCCAGCAGTTACTCGTTGAACTATGGCTACACCTTC. This codes for CASSYSLNYGYTF.

This clonotype was found a few times. The rearrangement joins TRBV7-8 to TRBJ1-5; possibly TRBD1 for D (5 bases). This CDR3 region has 13 residues. Germline loops: CDR1 SGHVS, CDR2 FQNEAQ. Trimming removed 5 bases from V and 7 bases from J, with 12 bases in between. The CDR3, as DNA: TGTGCCAGCAGCCCAGACAGAGAACAGCCCCAGCATTTT. Its protein product is CASSPDREQPQHF.

A few counts support this clonotype. V usage is TRBV29-1 and J usage is TRBJ1-1; 7 bases match TRBD1. The germline CDR1 and CDR2 sequences are SQVTM and ANQGSEA. This CDR3 comprises 11 residues. V was pared by 6 bases and J by 6 bases, with 4 bases of the junction left unmatched. The chain's CDR3 is CSVGTGAEAFF. For the CDR3, the DNA is TGCAGCGTCGGTACAGGGGCTGAAGCTTTCTTT.

The J gene is TRBJ2-1, the V gene TRBV7-9; 10 positions agree with TRBD2. Germline-derived CDR1 and CDR2 are SEHNR and FQNEAQ (reference sequence). The CDR3 contains 15 residues. The trim removed 5 bases at V and 4 bases at J, leaving 5 bases unmatched. In DNA, the CDR3 is TGTGCCAGCAGCACCGGGACTAGCGTTTACAATGAGCAGTTCTTC. Protein sequence: CASSTGTSVYNEQFF.

This clonotype showed up many times. V usage is TRBV6-2 or TRBV6-3 and J usage is TRBJ2-1; 9 nucleotides agree with TRBD2. In germline, CDR1 is MNHEY, CDR2 SVGEGT. This CDR3 contains 17 residues. V lost 4 bases, J lost 4 bases, and 11 bases stayed unmatched. The CDR3 loop is CASSSRRLADHYNEQFF. As DNA, the CDR3 is TGTGCCAGCAGTTCTCGGAGACTAGCGGATCATTACAATGAGCAGTTCTTC.

The chain links TRBV29-1 to TRBJ2-3; D possibly corresponds to TRBD2 (5 bases). The V end lost 2 bases, the J end lost 3 bases, and 6 bases lay between the germline ends. This CDR3 has 12 residues. CDR1 is SQVTM and CDR2 is ANQGSEA in the germline V gene. The CDR3 sequence: CSVERTTDTQYF. As DNA, the CDR3 is TGCAGCGTTGAAAGGACTACAGATACGCAGTATTTT.

The V gene is TRBV7-9, the J gene TRBJ2-7; D remains ambiguous. Trimming took 3 bases from V and 6 from J, leaving 9 bases between them. This CDR3 is built from 12 residues. Germline CDR1 is SEHNR and CDR2 is FQNEAQ (reference sequence). DNA for the CDR3: TGTGCCAGCAGCTTGCCCAGCGTCGAGCAGTACTTC. It encodes CASSLPSVEQYF. Supplemented by reference TRBV7-9 and TRBJ2-7, the full variable domain reads DTGVSQNPRHKITKRGQNVTFRCDPISEHNRLYWYRQTLGQGPEFLTYFQNEAQLEKSRLLSDRFSAERPKGSFSTLEIQRTEQGDSAMYLCASSLPSVEQYFGPGTRLTVT.